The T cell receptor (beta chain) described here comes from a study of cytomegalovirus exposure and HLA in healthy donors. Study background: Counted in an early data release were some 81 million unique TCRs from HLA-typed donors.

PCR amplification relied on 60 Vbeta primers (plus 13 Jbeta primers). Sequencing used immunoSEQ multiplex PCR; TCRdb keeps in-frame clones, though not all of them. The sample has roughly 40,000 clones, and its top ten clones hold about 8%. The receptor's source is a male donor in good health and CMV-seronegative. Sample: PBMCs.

The CDR3 nucleotides read TGTGCCAGCAGTGGGGGCGGACAGGGCAGGCGGGCCGGGGAGCTGTTTTTT. As protein: CASSGGGQGRRAGELFF. V gene TRBV28 combines with J gene TRBJ2-2, with 8 bases that match TRBD1. Germline V gene sequence: CDR1 MDHEN, CDR2 SYDVKM. With 5 bases clipped from V and 6 bases from J, the junction kept 14 bases outside the gene matches. This CDR3 is built from 17 residues.